This T cell receptor (beta chain) was identified in a study of response to subunit inactivated influenza vaccine. Points from the study as a whole: Authors suggested each seasonal influenza vaccination recruits few new T cells.

The table lists this clonotype with many counts. Its antigen remains unknown. TCRdb used MiXCR to reprocess the RT-PCR reads, holding one entry per CDR3 protein. The sample includes roughly 160,000 distinct CDR3 sequences, around 11% of them seen just once. Sequenced material: CD8+ T cells sorted from PBMCs, taken less than 30 months after vaccination. The source is a man aged 45-69 years who received an inactivated influenza vaccine.

This chain's CDR3 is CSVNNGLAGGPDTGELFF. CDR3 nucleotide sequence: TGCAGCGTTAACAACGGACTAGCGGGAGGGCCGGACACCGGGGAGCTGTTTTTT. This chain links TRBV29-1 with TRBJ2-2; 15 nucleotides agree with TRBD2. V was pared by 5 bases and J by 3 bases, with 10 bases of the junction left unmatched. Germline CDR1 is SQVTM and CDR2 is ANQGSEA. This CDR3 spans 18 amino acids.